The TCR beta chain described here comes from a study of shared clonotypes between healthy human individuals. Study overall: CD4 naive cells filled three plates per donor, CD4 memory three, CD8 naive two and CD8 memory one.

Sequencing used immunoSEQ multiplex PCR; TCRdb keeps in-frame clones, though not all of them. The table shows 2 million to 3 million clones, with 80% to 95% occurring only once. The V gene's germline CDR1 is MNHEY and CDR2 SVGAGI. This CDR3 has 15 residues. Trimming cost V 4 bases and J 8 bases, with 15 bases left between them. The J gene is TRBJ1-6, the V gene TRBV6-5; D is ambiguous. This clonotype originated in a man aged 18-30 years in good health. Some clones in this sample may be carry-over from other donors' samples. Sequences were obtained from naive CD4+ T cells from PBMCs. Subset denoted: CD45RA+ positively selected. Here the CDR3 reads CASSSGTTRHSPLHF. In DNA form, the CDR3 reads TGTGCCAGCAGTTCCGGAACCACTCGCCATTCACCCCTCCACTTT.